The source of this T cell receptor beta chain is a study of shared clonotypes between healthy human individuals. Whole-study context: The donor group consisted of two women and three men, aged 18 to 49. For every donor, three CD4 naive, three CD4 memory, two CD8 naive and one CD8 memory plates were used.

Note on this clone: Other nucleotide sequences from this sample produce the same CDR3.

The input for sorted-subset replicate PCRs was 200 ng DNA, around 27,000 T cell genomes. The data were produced by immunoSEQ multiplex PCR, yet TCRdb's version contains in-frame clones alone and is incomplete. The table has approximately 2.3 million clones, over 85% seen once; the top ten hold under 0.45%. CDR1 is SQVTM, CDR2 ANQGSEA, per germline. The CDR3 runs 13 residues. V lost 1 base, J lost 0 bases, and 4 bases lay in between. This TCR derives from a man between 18 and 29 years old in good health. Some clones in this sample may be carry-over from other donors' samples. Sequencing used naive CD4+ T cells from PBMCs. Noted subset: CD45RA+ positively selected. This sequence joins TRBV29-1 and TRBJ1-3; D is uncertain. The CDR3 is CSVEGLSGNTIYF. The CDR3 nucleotides are TGCAGCGTTGAAGGTCTCTCTGGAAACACCATATATTTT.